Below, 3 T cell receptor beta chains from the same sample are listed, as sequenced in a study of regulatory T cells in long-lasting Graves disease. Researchers made TCR beta libraries by using iRepertoire HTBI primers and running Arm-PCR on CDR3 regions. TCRdb fed the multiplex PCR reads into MiXCR, producing one record per CDR3 protein. Seen here are roughly 360,000 distinct CDR3 sequences, roughly 10% observed once, and the top ten hold 15% to 20%. Time point here: newly diagnosed GD, antithyroid drugs for less than 3 months. Preparation of the TCR library used RNA extracted from PBMCs. This sample was shared with a second study, whose subject was T cells in Graves' hyperthyroidism and ophthalmopathy.

This specimen consisted of peripheral blood mononuclear cells (PBMCs), obtained at new diagnosis, from a patient treated with antithyroid drugs. The receptors were sampled from a woman under 30 with Graves disease.

The J gene is TRBJ2-2, the V gene TRBV5-1, with 10 bases identical to TRBD1. This CDR3 is 17 amino acids long. Per the germline V gene, CDR1 is SGHRS and CDR2 is YFSETQ. After removal of 4 bases from V and 4 bases from J, the junction contained 10 bases not matched to a gene. CDR3 DNA: TGCGCCAGCAGCCCGCCGGAGGGACAGGGGACCACCGGGGAGCTGTTTTTT. It translates to CASSPPEGQGTTGELFF.

This clonotype has a count of ten or more. The rearrangement links TRBV5-1 to TRBJ2-2; D may correspond to TRBD1 or TRBD2 (5 bases each). The CDR3 is made up of 13 amino acids. With 4 bases removed from V and 10 bases from J, the gap between germline ends came to 14 bases. Germline values: CDR1 SGHRS, CDR2 YFSETQ. DNA of the CDR3: TGCGCCAGCAGCACGGGGCCTAGGGAGGAGCTGTTTTTT. This sequence encodes CASSTGPREELFF.

This clonotype was seen ten or more times. The V and J genes are TRBV4-1 and TRBJ1-5; 10 nucleotides agree with TRBD1. CDR1 is MGHRA and CDR2 is YSYEKL in the germline V gene. The V gene end was trimmed by 4 bases and the J gene end by 2 bases; junction bases not matched to a gene: 11. The CDR3 sequence is 18 residues long. The chain's CDR3 is CASSRTGTGELGNQPQHF. The DNA for the CDR3 is TGCGCCAGCAGCCGTACCGGGACAGGGGAATTAGGCAATCAGCCCCAGCATTTT.